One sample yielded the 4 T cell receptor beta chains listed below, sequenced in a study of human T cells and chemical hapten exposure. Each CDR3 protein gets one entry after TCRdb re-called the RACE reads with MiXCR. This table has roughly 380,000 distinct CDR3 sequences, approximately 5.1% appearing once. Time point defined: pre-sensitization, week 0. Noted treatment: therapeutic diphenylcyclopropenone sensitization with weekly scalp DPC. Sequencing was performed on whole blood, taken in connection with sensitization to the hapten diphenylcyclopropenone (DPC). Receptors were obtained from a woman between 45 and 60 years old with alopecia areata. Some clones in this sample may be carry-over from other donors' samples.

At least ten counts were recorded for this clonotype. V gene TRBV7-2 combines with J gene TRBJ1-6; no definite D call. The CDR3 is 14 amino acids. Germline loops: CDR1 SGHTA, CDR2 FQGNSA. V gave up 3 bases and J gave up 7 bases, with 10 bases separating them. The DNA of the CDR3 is TGTGCCAGCAGCTTCCACAGAGCAAATTCACCCCTCCACTTT. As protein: CASSFHRANSPLHF.

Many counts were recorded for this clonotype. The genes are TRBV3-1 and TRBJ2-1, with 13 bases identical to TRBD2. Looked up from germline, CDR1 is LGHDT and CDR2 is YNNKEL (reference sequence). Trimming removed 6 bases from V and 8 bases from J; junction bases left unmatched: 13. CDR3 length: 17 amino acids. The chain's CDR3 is CASRRGLAGPYGDEQFF. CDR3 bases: TGTGCCAGCAGACGGGGACTAGCGGGACCGTACGGGGATGAGCAGTTCTTC.

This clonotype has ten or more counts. CDR3 amino acids: CSVDGTSGRTADTQYF. The CDR3 nucleotides read TGCAGCGTTGACGGAACTAGCGGGAGGACGGCTGATACGCAGTATTTT. V gene TRBV29-1 combines with J gene TRBJ2-3, with 12 bases aligning to TRBD2. The germline V gene has CDR1 SQVTM and CDR2 ANQGSEA. The CDR3 covers 16 residues. After removal of 3 bases from V and 6 bases from J, the junction contained 10 bases not matched to a gene.

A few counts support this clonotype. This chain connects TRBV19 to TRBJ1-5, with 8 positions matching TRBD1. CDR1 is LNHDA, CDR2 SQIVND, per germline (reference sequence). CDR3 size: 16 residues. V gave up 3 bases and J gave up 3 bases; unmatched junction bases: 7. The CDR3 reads CASSIRTGMNNQPQHF. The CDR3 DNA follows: TGTGCCAGTAGTATTCGGACAGGGATGAACAATCAGCCCCAGCATTTT.